Shown below are 23 T cell receptor beta chains from a single sample sequenced in a study of T cell changes during pregnancy in multiple sclerosis (dated by TCRdb to between 2018 and 2021). The library was made by the immunoSEQ multiplex PCR assay. TCRdb retrieved this table from immuneACCESS and kept in-frame rearrangements only. Not all clones are present; in checked studies, unresolved V genes account for under half, and no reason is known for the remainder. Counted in this sample were 29,000 or so clones; roughly nine tenths of them appeared once. Together, the top ten hold around 6.9% of the sample. This material consisted of CD8+ T cells from peripheral blood mononuclear cells, taken in the second trimester of pregnancy. The source of these receptors is a female donor with multiple sclerosis, enrolled in a pregnancy study.

This chain uses TRBV5-8 with TRBJ2-7, with TRBD1 as a possible D gene (6 bases). CDR3 length: 14 amino acids. Germline V gene lookup returns CDR1 SGHTS and CDR2 YDEGEE. Trimming took 4 bases from V and 3 from J, leaving 14 bases between them. The CDR3 here is CASSPPGQDYEQYF. In DNA, the CDR3 is TGTGCCAGCAGCCCCCCGGGACAAGACTACGAGCAGTACTTC.

The CDR3 coding sequence is TGTGCCAGCAGTGAGGCCGCTTCGGAGTATATAAATGAGCAGTTCTTC. It is translated as CASSEAASEYINEQFF. The V gene is TRBV6-1, the J gene TRBJ2-1, with D unclear. This CDR3 has 16 amino acids. Per the germline V gene, CDR1 is MNHNS and CDR2 is SASEGT. Trimming removed 3 bases at V and 7 bases at J, with 19 bases between.

The genes are TRBV7-9 and TRBJ2-1, with 10 bases lining up with TRBD1. Germline V CDR1 and CDR2: SEHNR, FQNEAQ (reference sequence). V shed 6 bases and J 6 bases; nucleotides not matched to a gene: 8. The CDR3 has 15 residues. The CDR3 bases are TGTGCCAGCAGACCTCCGGGACAGGGGTCCAATGAGCAGTTCTTC. Translated: CASRPPGQGSNEQFF.

The genes are TRBV27 and TRBJ2-3; TRBD1 is a possible D gene (6 bases). The germline CDR1 and CDR2 sequences are MNHEY and SMNVEV (reference sequence). The V end was cut by 5 bases, the J end by 4 bases, with 10 bases between. The CDR3 is 13 amino acids. CDR3 nucleotides: TGTGCCAGCAGTACCCCAGGGGCAGATACGCAGTATTTT. It encodes CASSTPGADTQYF.

This clone was counted once. This rearrangement joins TRBV27 to TRBJ1-3; D is unresolved. This CDR3 comprises 15 residues. The V end lost 0 bases, the J end lost 0 bases, and 6 bases lay between the germline ends. Germline V lookup: CDR1 MNHEY, CDR2 SMNVEV (reference sequence). The CDR3 loop reads CASSLSESSGNTIYF. The DNA of the CDR3 is TGTGCCAGCAGTTTATCGGAGAGCTCTGGAAACACCATATATTTT.

This clone was detected a few times. The genes are TRBV5-6 and TRBJ2-2, with 7 bases lining up with TRBD1. The CDR3 sequence is 16 residues long. Germline CDR1 and CDR2: SGHDT and YYEEEE. The V and J ends lost 0 bases and 2 bases, in that order; junction bases with no gene match: 4. DNA for the CDR3: TGTGCCAGCAGCTTGGCTTGGGACAGAAACACCGGGGAGCTGTTTTTT. Translating it yields CASSLAWDRNTGELFF. Full variable domain (remainder filled in from reference TRBV5-6 and TRBJ2-2): DAGVTQSPTHLIKTRGQQVTLRCSPKSGHDTVSWYQQALGQGPQFIFQYYEEEERQRGNFPDRFSGHQFPNYSSELNVNALLLGDSALYLCASSLAWDRNTGELFFGEGSRLTVL.

The chain employs TRBV5-4 and TRBJ2-7; 10 nucleotides agree with TRBD1. This CDR3 region has 15 residues. Germline V lookup: CDR1 SGHNT, CDR2 YYREEE (reference sequence). V dropped 4 bases and J dropped 1; count of bases not matched to a gene: 5. In nucleotides, the CDR3 is TGTGCCAGCAGCCCGGGACAGGGGAATTCCTACGAGCAGTACTTC. Protein product: CASSPGQGNSYEQYF.

This chain joins TRBV28 and TRBJ2-5, with a weak D call TRBD1 (6 bases). The CDR3 loop spans 15 amino acids. Germline CDR1 and CDR2: MDHEN and SYDVKM. Trimming stripped 6 bases from V and 1 base from J, with 15 bases between. The CDR3 sequence is CASSPMTGLQETQYF. The CDR3 DNA follows: TGTGCCAGCAGCCCGATGACAGGACTCCAAGAGACCCAGTACTTC.

The gene calls are TRBV9 and TRBJ1-2; D is ambiguous. CDR1 and CDR2 (germline): SGDLS, YYNGEE. This CDR3 has 13 residues. The germline V and J ends were trimmed by 3 bases and 8 bases, with 14 bases remaining between them. CDR3 protein: CASSAGGSEGYTF. In nucleotides, the CDR3 is TGTGCCAGCAGCGCCGGAGGGAGTGAGGGCTACACCTTC.

V is TRBV5-1 and J is TRBJ1-1; possible D gene TRBD1, 5 bases. This CDR3 has 12 residues. Trimming left V 0 bases short and J 10 bases short, with 10 bases between. Per germline, CDR1 SGHRS and CDR2 YFSETQ. The CDR3, as DNA: TGCGCCAGCAGCTTGGCGGGGGGGGGAGCTTTCTTT. The encoded protein is CASSLAGGGAFF.

The chain employs TRBV6-1 and TRBJ1-4; 9 positions match TRBD1. The V gene end was trimmed by 2 bases and the J gene end by 6 bases; junction bases not matched to a gene: 1. The CDR3 covers 14 residues. CDR1 and CDR2 from the germline V gene are MNHNS and SASEGT. Here the CDR3 reads CASSETGGYEKLFF. CDR3 in DNA: TGTGCCAGCAGTGAAACAGGGGGCTATGAAAAACTGTTTTTT.

This chain joins TRBV29-1 and TRBJ1-2; possibly TRBD1 for D (5 bases). V lost 7 bases, J lost 0 bases, and 9 bases lay in between. Germline V lookup: CDR1 SQVTM, CDR2 ANQGSEA. The CDR3 has 12 residues. The CDR3 loop is CSADSSNYGYTF. For the CDR3, the DNA is TGCAGCGCCGACAGCTCTAACTATGGCTACACCTTC.

This rearrangement joins TRBV27 to TRBJ1-5; maybe TRBD1 (5 bases). The V gene lost 5 bases and the J gene lost 7 bases, with 12 bases spanning the gap. This CDR3 region has 13 residues. Germline V gene data show CDR1 as MNHEY and CDR2 as SMNVEV (reference sequence). CDR3 amino acids: CASSLLGGQPQHF. The CDR3 nucleotides read TGTGCCAGCAGTCTTCTCGGGGGGCAGCCCCAGCATTTT.

This clone was seen just once. The chain employs TRBV10-3 and TRBJ2-3, with D perhaps TRBD1 (6 bases). Between the trimmed V and J ends, which lost 4 bases and 2 bases, there was a span of 28 bases. The germline gives CDR1 ENHRY, CDR2 SYGVKD. CDR3 length: 20 amino acids. This CDR3 is CAISGLGRTAGGTLTDTQYF. Written as DNA, the CDR3 is TGTGCCATCAGTGGATTGGGAAGGACAGCCGGCGGAACGCTCACAGATACGCAGTATTTT.

The chain recombines TRBV5-1 with TRBJ2-6; no clear D gene. V lost 2 bases and J lost 0, with 3 bases in between. The CDR3 has 14 residues. The germline CDR1 and CDR2 sequences are SGHRS and YFSETQ. This chain's CDR3 is CASSFNSGANVLTF. The CDR3 bases are TGCGCCAGCAGCTTCAACTCTGGGGCCAACGTCCTGACTTTC.

J is TRBJ2-7 and V is TRBV28, with 7 bases matching TRBD2. CDR1 and CDR2 from the germline V gene are MDHEN and SYDVKM. This CDR3 is 12 amino acids long. J was trimmed by 4 bases and V by 5 bases; bases with no gene match: 2. The CDR3 region has the DNA TGTGCCAGCAGTCCCGGGGGGTACGAGCAGTACTTC. It is translated as CASSPGGYEQYF.

The chain employs TRBV9 and TRBJ2-7, with D perhaps TRBD1 (5 bases). The germline V gene has CDR1 SGDLS and CDR2 YYNGEE. This CDR3 comprises 14 residues. V lost 4 bases and J 2 bases, leaving 13 bases between the germline ends. For the CDR3, the DNA is TGTGCCAGCAGCCCCTCAGGACATCCCTACGAGCAGTACTTC. Its translation: CASSPSGHPYEQYF.

V is TRBV10-2 and J is TRBJ1-2, with 7 bases matching TRBD1. The CDR3 sequence is 11 residues long. V lost 8 bases, J lost 8 bases, and 5 bases stayed unmatched. The germline V gene has CDR1 WSHSY and CDR2 SAAADI. The DNA of the CDR3 is TGCGCCAGCGAGGGGGCGAGCGGCTACACCTTC. Its protein is CASEGASGYTF.

This chain links TRBV4-1 with TRBJ2-5; D ambiguous. This CDR3 is built from 13 residues. Trimming took off 0 bases at V and 2 bases at J, with 4 bases between the two ends. The germline V gene encodes CDR1 MGHRA and CDR2 YSYEKL. CDR3 sequence (DNA): TGCGCCAGCAGCCAAGAGCGGCAAGAGACCCAGTACTTC. Protein: CASSQERQETQYF.

The chain couples TRBV5-8 to TRBJ2-1; a possible D gene is TRBD1 (5 bases). With 1 base removed from V and 13 bases from J, the gap between germline ends came to 27 bases. Germline V lookup: CDR1 SGHTS, CDR2 YDEGEE. CDR3 length: 17 amino acids. In DNA form, the CDR3 reads TGTGCCAGCAGCTTGTCGGACGGACAACCGTCCTACAATGGCCAGTTCTTC. It encodes CASSLSDGQPSYNGQFF. Full variable domain (outside the CDR3, taken from reference TRBV5-8 and TRBJ2-1): EAGVTQSPTHLIKTRGQQATLRCSPISGHTSVYWYQQALGLGLQFLLWYDEGEERNRGNFPPRFSGRQFPNYSSELNVNALELEDSALYLCASSLSDGQPSYNGQFFGPGTRLTVL.

This clone was seen a few times. The genes are TRBV28 and TRBJ1-1; 10 bases are a match to TRBD1. The germline CDR1 and CDR2 sequences are MDHEN and SYDVKM. The CDR3 is 14 residues long. V lost 4 bases, J lost 5 bases, and 4 bases stayed unmatched. The CDR3 DNA sequence: TGTGCCAGCAGTTCCTGGACAGGGGGTACTGAAGCTTTCTTT. This gives the protein CASSSWTGGTEAFF.

The V call is TRBV4-3, the J call TRBJ2-7; D remains unclear. Trimming took 0 bases from V and 2 from J, leaving 8 bases between them. Germline values: CDR1 LGHNA, CDR2 YSLEER. This CDR3 has 14 residues. The CDR3 here is CASSQDAGTYEQYF. CDR3 coding DNA: TGCGCCAGCAGCCAAGATGCAGGCACCTACGAGCAGTACTTC.

This CDR3 reads CAWSKQGAFGNGYTF. The CDR3 coding sequence is TGTGCCTGGAGTAAACAGGGGGCGTTCGGTAATGGCTACACCTTC. This chain joins TRBV30 and TRBJ1-2; 9 bases map to TRBD1. Germline CDR1 is GTSNPN and CDR2 is SVGIG (reference sequence). The CDR3 has 15 residues. The V gene end was trimmed by 2 bases and the J gene end by 6 bases; junction bases not matched to a gene: 10.